This T cell receptor beta chain stems from a study of T cell repertoires in cytomegalovirus infection. Study-level background: CMV infection and matching HLA type were both indicated by public TCR beta signatures.

TCRdb independently ran MiXCR on the reads; one entry per CDR3 protein. Among 200,000 to 250,000 distinct CDR3 sequences listed, 9% to 15% were seen once. About this clonotype itself: Its matching antigen is unknown.

Study-level results: CMV-specific TCR beta clonotypes restricted by HLA-C dominated the ex vivo response.

The sequencing input was PBMCs. The TCR sequence derives from a human donor in good health (CMV status not recorded). Some clones in this sample may be carry-over from other donors' samples.

CDR3 coding DNA: TGCGCCAGCAGCTTGGCGCCCGTCACAGATACGCAGTATTTT. This gives the protein CASSLAPVTDTQYF. This chain uses TRBV5-1 with TRBJ2-3; D remains ambiguous. The V and J ends lost 0 bases and 2 bases respectively, with 7 bases between them. There are 14 residues in the CDR3. From germline, CDR1 is SGHRS and CDR2 YFSETQ.